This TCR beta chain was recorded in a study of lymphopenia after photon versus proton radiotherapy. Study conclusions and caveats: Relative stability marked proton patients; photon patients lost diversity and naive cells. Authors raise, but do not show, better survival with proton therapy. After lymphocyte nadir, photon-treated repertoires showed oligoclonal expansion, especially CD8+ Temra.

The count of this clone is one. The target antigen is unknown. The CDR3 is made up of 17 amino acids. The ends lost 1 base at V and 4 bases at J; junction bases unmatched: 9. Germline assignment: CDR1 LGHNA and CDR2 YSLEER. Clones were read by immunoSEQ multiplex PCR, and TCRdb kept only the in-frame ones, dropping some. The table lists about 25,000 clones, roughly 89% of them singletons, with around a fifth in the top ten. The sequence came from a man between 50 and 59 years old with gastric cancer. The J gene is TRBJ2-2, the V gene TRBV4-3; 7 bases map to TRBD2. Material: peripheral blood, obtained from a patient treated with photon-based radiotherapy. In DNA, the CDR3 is TGCGCCAGCAGCCAAGCGGGGGGTTGGCGTCGCACCGGGGAGCTGTTTTTT. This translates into CASSQAGGWRRTGELFF.